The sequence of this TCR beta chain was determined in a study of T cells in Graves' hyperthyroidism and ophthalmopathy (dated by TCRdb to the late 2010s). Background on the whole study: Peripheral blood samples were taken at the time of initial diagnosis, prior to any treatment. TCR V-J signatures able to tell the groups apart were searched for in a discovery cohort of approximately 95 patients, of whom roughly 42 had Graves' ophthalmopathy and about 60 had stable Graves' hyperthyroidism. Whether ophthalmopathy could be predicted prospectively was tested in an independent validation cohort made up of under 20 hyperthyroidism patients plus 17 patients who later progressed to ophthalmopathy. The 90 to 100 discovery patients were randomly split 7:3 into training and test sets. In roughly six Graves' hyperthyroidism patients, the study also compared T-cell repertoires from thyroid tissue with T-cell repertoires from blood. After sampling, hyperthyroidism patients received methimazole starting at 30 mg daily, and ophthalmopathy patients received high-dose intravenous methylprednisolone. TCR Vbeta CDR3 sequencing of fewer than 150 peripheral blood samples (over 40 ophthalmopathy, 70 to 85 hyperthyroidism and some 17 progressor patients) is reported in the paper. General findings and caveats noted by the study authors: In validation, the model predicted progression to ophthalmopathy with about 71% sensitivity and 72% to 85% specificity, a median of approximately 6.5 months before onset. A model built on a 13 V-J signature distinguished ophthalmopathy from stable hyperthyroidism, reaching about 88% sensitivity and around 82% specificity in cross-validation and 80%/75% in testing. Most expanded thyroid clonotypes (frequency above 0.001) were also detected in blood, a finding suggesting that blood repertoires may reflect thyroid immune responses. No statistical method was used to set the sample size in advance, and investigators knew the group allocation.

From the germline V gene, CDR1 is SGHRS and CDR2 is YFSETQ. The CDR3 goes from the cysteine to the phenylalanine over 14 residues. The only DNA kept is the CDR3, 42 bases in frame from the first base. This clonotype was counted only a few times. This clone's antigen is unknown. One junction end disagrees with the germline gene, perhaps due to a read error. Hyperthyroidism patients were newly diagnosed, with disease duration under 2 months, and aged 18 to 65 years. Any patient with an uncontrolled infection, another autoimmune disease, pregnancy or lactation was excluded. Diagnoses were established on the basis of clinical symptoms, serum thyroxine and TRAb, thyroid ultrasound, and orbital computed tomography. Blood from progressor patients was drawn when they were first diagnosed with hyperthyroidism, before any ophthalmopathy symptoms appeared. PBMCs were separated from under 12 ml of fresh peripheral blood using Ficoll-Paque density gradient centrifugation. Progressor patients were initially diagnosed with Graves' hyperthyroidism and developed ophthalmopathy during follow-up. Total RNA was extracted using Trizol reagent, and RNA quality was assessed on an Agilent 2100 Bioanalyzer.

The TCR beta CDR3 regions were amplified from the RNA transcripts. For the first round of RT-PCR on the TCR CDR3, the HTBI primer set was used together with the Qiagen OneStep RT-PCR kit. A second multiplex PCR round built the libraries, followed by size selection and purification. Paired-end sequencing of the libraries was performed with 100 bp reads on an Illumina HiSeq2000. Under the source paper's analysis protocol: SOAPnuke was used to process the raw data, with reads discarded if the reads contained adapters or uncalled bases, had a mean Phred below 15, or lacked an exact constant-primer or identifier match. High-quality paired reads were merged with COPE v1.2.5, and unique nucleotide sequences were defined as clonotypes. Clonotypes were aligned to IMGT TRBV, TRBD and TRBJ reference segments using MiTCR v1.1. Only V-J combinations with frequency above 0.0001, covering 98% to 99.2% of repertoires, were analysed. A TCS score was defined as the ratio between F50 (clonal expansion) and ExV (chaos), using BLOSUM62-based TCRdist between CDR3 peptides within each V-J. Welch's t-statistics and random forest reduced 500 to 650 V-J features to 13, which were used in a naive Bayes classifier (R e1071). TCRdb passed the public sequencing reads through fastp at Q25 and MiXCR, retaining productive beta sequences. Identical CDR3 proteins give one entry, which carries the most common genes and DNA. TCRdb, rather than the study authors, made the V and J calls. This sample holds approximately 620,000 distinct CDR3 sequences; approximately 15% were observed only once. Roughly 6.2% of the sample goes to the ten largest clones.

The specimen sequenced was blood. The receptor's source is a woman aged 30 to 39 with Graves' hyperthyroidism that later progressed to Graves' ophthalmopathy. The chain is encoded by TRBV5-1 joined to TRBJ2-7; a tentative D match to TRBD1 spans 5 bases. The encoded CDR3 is CTSSFSQGDYEQYF. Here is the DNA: TGCACCAGCAGCTTCTCTCAGGGCGACTACGAGCAGTACTTC.